This T cell receptor beta chain was retrieved from a study of blood T cell repertoires in COVID-19. Some clones are missing from TCRdb's copy, which holds only in-frame ones; the method was immunoSEQ multiplex PCR. This sample has 290,000 or so clones, with 75% to 95% found just once. Per the germline V gene, CDR1 is LGHDT and CDR2 is YNNKEL (reference sequence). Trimming shortened V by 2 bases and J by 1 base, and 21 bases separated the two germline ends. This CDR3 has 20 amino acids. The TCR sequence derives from a young woman who had recovered from COVID-19. The sample was PBMCs or T cells enriched from blood (not recorded which). V gene TRBV3-1 (or the pseudogene TRBV3-2) combines with J gene TRBJ2-6, with D perhaps TRBD2 (5 bases). The CDR3 loop is CASSQLRRASGGSGANVLTF. The CDR3 nucleotides read TGTGCCAGCAGCCAACTTAGAAGGGCTAGTGGAGGATCTGGGGCCAACGTCCTGACTTTC.